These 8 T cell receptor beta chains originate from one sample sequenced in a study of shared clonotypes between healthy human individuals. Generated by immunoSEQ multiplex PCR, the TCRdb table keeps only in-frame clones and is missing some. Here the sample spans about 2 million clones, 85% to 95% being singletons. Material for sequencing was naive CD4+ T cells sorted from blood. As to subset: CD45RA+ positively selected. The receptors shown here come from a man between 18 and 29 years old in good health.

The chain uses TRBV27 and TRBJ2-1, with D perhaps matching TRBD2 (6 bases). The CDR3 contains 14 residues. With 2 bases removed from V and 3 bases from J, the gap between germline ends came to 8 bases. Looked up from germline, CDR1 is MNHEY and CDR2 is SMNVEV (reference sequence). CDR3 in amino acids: CASSLAGFYNEQFF. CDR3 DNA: TGTGCCAGCAGTTTAGCGGGGTTCTACAATGAGCAGTTCTTC.

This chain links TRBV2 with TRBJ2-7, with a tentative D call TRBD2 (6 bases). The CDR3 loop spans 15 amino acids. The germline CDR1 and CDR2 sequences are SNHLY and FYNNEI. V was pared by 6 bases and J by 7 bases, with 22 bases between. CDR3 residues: CASRGRDSRGEEQYF. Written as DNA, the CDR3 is TGTGCCAGCAGGGGGCGGGACTCGAGGGGAGAGGAGCAGTACTTC. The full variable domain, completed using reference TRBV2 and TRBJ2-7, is EPEVTQTPSHQVTQMGQEVILRCVPISNHLYFYWYRQILGQKVEFLVSFYNNEISEKSEIFDDQFSVERPDGSNFTLKIRSTKLEDSAMYFCASRGRDSRGEEQYFGPGTRLTVT.

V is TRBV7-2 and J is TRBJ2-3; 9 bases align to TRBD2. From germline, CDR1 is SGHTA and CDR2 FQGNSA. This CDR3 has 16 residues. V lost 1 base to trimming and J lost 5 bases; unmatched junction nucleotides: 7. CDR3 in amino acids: CASSLGRGGALDTQYF. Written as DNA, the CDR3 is TGTGCCAGCAGCTTAGGGCGCGGGGGGGCGTTAGATACGCAGTATTTT.

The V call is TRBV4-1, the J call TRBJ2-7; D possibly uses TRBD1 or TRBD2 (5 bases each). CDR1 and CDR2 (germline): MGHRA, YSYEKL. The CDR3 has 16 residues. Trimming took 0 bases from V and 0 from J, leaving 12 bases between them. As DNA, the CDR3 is TGCGCCAGCAGCCAAGAGCGGGTAAGGGGCTCCTACGAGCAGTACTTC. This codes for CASSQERVRGSYEQYF.

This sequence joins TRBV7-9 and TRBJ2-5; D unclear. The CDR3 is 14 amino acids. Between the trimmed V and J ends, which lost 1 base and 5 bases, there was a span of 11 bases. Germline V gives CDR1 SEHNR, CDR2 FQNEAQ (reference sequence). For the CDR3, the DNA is TGTGCCAGCAGCTTAGTAGAAGGCACGGAGACCCAGTACTTC. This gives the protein CASSLVEGTETQYF.

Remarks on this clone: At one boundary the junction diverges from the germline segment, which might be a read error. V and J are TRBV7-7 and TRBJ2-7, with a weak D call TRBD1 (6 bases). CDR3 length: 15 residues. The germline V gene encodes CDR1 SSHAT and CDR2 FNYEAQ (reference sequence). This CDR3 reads CASSLFQGSSYEQYF. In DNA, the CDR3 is TGTGCTAGCAGCTTATTTCAGGGGAGCTCCTACGAGCAGTACTTC.

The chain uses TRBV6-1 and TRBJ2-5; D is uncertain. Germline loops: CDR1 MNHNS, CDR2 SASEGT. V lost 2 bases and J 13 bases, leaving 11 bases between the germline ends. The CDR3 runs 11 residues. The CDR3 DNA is TGTGCCAGCAGTGAATCACCTTGGAGGTACTTC. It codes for CASSESPWRYF.

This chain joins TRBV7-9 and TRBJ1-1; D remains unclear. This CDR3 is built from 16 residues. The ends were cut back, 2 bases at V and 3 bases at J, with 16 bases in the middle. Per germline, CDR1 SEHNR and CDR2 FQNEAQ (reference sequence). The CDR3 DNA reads TGTGCCAGCAGCTTAAGCGGTGCAGGATCCTACACTGAAGCTTTCTTT. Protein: CASSLSGAGSYTEAFF.